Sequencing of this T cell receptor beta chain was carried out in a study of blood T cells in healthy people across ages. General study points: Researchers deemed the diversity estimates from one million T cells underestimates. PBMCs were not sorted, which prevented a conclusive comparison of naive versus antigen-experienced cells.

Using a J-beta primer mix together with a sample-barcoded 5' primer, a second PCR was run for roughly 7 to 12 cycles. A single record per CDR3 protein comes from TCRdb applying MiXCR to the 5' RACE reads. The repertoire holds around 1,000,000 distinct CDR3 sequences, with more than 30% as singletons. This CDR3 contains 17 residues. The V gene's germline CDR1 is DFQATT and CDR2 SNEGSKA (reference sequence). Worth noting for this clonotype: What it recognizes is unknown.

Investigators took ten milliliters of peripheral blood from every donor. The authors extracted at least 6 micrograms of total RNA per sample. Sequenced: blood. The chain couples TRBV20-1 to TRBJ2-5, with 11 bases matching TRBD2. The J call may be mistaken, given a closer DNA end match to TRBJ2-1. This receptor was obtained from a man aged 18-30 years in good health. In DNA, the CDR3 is TGCAGTGCTACACCAGGGTGGCTAGCGGGGGGACAAGAGACCCAGTTCTTC. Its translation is CSATPGWLAGGQETQFF.